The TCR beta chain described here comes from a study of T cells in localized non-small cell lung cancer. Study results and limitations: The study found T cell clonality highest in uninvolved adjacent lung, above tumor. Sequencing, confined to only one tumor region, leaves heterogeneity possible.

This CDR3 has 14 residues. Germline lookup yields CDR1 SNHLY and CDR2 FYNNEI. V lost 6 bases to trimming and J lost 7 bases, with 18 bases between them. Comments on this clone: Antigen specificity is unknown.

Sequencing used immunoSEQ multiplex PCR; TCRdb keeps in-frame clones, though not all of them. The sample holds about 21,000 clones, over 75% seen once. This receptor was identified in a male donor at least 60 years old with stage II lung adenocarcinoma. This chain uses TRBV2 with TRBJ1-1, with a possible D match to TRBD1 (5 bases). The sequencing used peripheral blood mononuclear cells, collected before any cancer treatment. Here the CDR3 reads CASRGTGWISEAFF. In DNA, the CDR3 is TGTGCCAGCAGGGGGACGGGATGGATTAGTGAAGCTTTCTTT. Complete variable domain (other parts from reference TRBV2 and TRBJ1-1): EPEVTQTPSHQVTQMGQEVILRCVPISNHLYFYWYRQILGQKVEFLVSFYNNEISEKSEIFDDQFSVERPDGSNFTLKIRSTKLEDSAMYFCASRGTGWISEAFFGQGTRLTVV.